This T cell receptor (beta chain) was recovered during a study of blood T cell repertoires in COVID-19. The germline V and J ends were trimmed by 6 bases and 1 base, with 13 bases remaining between them. Germline loops: CDR1 MDHEN, CDR2 SYDVKM. The CDR3 contains 15 residues. Source study methods: Reference gene primers were amplified, and this amplification served to estimate nucleated cell counts. Profiled with immunoSEQ multiplex PCR; TCRdb holds only in-frame clones, not every one. That table furnishes V, J and clone size, whereas the DNA furnished D and trimming. The sample yields about 160,000 clones, 70% to 90% seen once.

J is TRBJ2-1 and V is TRBV28; D might be TRBD2 (5 bases). The sequence was obtained from a woman in her sixties with COVID-19, enrolled during active disease. Input material: peripheral blood. The chain's CDR3 is CASSLDSSSYNEQFF. The DNA of the CDR3 is TGTGCCAGCAGCCTGGACTCCTCTTCCTACAATGAGCAGTTCTTC.